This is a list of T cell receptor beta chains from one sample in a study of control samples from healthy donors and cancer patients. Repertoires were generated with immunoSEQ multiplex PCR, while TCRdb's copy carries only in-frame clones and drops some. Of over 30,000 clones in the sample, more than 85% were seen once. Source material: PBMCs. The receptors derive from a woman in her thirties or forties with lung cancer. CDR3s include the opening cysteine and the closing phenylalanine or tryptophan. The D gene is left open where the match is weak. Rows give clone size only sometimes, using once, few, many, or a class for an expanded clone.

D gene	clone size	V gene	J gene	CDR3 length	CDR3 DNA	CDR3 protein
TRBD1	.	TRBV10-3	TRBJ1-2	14	TGTGCCATCACCCCCGGACAGGGAGGCTATGGCTACACCTTC	CAITPGQGGYGYTF
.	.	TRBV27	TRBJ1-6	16	TGTGCCAGCAGTCAAAGGCAAACCCGGTATAATTCACCCCTCCACTTT	CASSQRQTRYNSPLHF
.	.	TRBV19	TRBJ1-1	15	TGTGCCAGTGGTCTAGAGGGAATGACTTTTGGTGAAGCTTTCTTT	CASGLEGMTFGEAFF
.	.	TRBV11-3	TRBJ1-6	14	TGTGCCAGCAGCTTAGATGGCGGGAATTCACCCCTCCACTTT	CASSLDGGNSPLHF
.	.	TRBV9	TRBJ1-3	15	TGTGCCAGCAGTCCAACCCTCGTCTCTGGAAACACCATATATTTT	CASSPTLVSGNTIYF
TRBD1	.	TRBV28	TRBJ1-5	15	TGTGCCAGCAGTTTCGGATCAGGGGGGCATCAGCCCCAGCATTTT	CASSFGSGGHQPQHF
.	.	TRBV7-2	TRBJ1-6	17	TGTGCCAGCAGCTTAGTTATTCCGAAGCCTGTTAATTCACCCCTCCACTTT	CASSLVIPKPVNSPLHF
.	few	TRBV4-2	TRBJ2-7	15	TGTGCCAGCAGCCAAGGGCGACAGACTTCCTACGAGCAGTACTTC	CASSQGRQTSYEQYF
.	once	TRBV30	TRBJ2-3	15	TGTGCCTGGAGGGGACTGGCCGCTAGCACAGATACGCAGTATTTT	CAWRGLAASTDTQYF
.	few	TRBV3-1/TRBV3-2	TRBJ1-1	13	TGTGCCAGCAGCCTCGTCATGGACACTGAAGCTTTCTTT	CASSLVMDTEAFF
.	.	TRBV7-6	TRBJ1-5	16	TGTGCCAGCAGCCCCTCGGTGGCGGATAGCAATCAGCCCCAGCATTTT	CASSPSVADSNQPQHF
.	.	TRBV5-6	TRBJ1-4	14	TGTGCCAGCAGCTTGGAGGGACGGCGGGAAAAACTGTTTTTT	CASSLEGRREKLFF
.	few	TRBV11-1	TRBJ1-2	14	TGTGCCAGCAGTACCGGGACTACTAACTATGGCTACACCTTC	CASSTGTTNYGYTF
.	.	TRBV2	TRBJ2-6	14	TGTGCCAGCAATGAGGGGGCTGGGGCCAACGTCCTGACTTTC	CASNEGAGANVLTF
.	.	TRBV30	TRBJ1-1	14	TGTGCCTGGAATACCGGAGGCATTTTCACTGAAGCTTTCTTT	CAWNTGGIFTEAFF
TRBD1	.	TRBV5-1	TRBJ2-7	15	TGCGCCAGCAGCTTGGCCTCAGGGGGCTCCTACGAGCAGTACTTC	CASSLASGGSYEQYF
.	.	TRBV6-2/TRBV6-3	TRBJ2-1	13	TGTGCCAGCAGTTCCCAGGGTTACAATGAGCAGTTCTTC	CASSSQGYNEQFF
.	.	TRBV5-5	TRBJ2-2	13	TGTGCCAGCACGGAGACACCCACCGGGGAGCTGTTTTTT	CASTETPTGELFF
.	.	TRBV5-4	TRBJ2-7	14	TGTGCCAGCAGCTTGGATGGGGGTGTCTACGAGCAGTACTTC	CASSLDGGVYEQYF
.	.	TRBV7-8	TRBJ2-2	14	TGTGCCAGCAGCTTAGAGCCAGGGTCCGGGGAGCTGTTTTTT	CASSLEPGSGELFF
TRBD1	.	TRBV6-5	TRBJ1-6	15	TGTGCCAGCAGTAGAGACAGGGTGATGAATTCACCCCTCCACTTT	CASSRDRVMNSPLHF
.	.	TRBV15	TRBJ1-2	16	TGTGCCACCAGCAGAGACCTCAGGGAACCGAACTATGGCTACACCTTC	CATSRDLREPNYGYTF
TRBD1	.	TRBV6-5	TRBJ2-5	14	TGTGCCAGCAGTTACAACAGGGGTACCGAGACCCAGTACTTC	CASSYNRGTETQYF
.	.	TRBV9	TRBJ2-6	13	TGTGCCAGCAGCCCTGCTGGGGCCAACGTCCTGACTTTC	CASSPAGANVLTF
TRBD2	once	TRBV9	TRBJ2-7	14	TGTGCCAGCAGCTCGGGGGGGCAGCCGAGGGAGCAGTACTTC	CASSSGGQPREQYF
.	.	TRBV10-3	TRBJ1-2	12	TGTGCCATCACGACGAGGAACTATGGCTACACCTTC	CAITTRNYGYTF
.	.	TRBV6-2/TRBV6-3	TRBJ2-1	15	TGTGCCAGCAGTTACCCCCTGGGCCTTTACAATGAGCAGTTCTTC	CASSYPLGLYNEQFF
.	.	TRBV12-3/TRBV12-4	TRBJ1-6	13	TGTGCCACCCGCCTCCAAGGGGGTTCACCCCTCCACTTT	CATRLQGGSPLHF
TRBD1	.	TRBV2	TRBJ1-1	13	TGTGCCAGCAGGACACAGGGGAAGACTGAAGCTTTCTTT	CASRTQGKTEAFF
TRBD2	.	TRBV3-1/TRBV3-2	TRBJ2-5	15	TGTGCCAGCAGCCTGGGGGGGGTGTACCAAGAGACCCAGTACTTC	CASSLGGVYQETQYF
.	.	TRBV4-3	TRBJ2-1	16	TGCGCCAGCAGCCAAGATCCCGGGACCCACTACAATGAGCAGTTCTTC	CASSQDPGTHYNEQFF
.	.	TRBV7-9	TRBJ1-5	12	TGTGCCAGCAGCTTAGACCCGGGGGCCCAGCATTTT	CASSLDPGAQHF
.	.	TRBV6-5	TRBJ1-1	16	TGTGCCAGCAGTTACGGAGGGTACGAGGGGTACACTGAAGCTTTCTTT	CASSYGGYEGYTEAFF
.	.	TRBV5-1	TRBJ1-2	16	TGCGCCAGCAGCCCCGGTGCCGGGACCCGGATATTAGGCTACACCTTC	CASSPGAGTRILGYTF
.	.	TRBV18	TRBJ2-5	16	TGTGCCAGCTCACCCGTTCCCAGGCAGGGACGTGAGACCCAGTACTTC	CASSPVPRQGRETQYF
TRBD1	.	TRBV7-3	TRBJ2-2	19	TGTGCCAGCAGCTTAACGGGGGACAGGGGGTTGGTGTACACCGGGGAGCTGTTTTTT	CASSLTGDRGLVYTGELFF
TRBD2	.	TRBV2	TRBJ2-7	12	TGTGCCAGCAGTGAATCAGCGGGGAAGCAGTACTTC	CASSESAGKQYF
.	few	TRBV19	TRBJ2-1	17	TGTGCCAGTAGTATAATTGGGCAGCTAGACCCCTACAATGAGCAGTTCTTC	CASSIIGQLDPYNEQFF
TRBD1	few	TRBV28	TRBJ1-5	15	TGTGCCAGCAGTTTAAACAGGGGGAGCAATCAGCCCCAGCATTTT	CASSLNRGSNQPQHF
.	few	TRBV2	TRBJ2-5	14	TGTGCCAGCAGTGAAGTGAGGCCCCAAGAGACCCAGTACTTC	CASSEVRPQETQYF
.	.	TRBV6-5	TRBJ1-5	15	TGTGCCAGCAGCGTAGGAGCAGACAGCAATCAGCCCCAGCATTTT	CASSVGADSNQPQHF
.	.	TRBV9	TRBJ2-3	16	TGTGCCAGCAGCGTAGGGGCGCGGGGCGGCACAGATACGCAGTATTTT	CASSVGARGGTDTQYF
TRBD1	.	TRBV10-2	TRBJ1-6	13	TGCGCCAGCAGTACAGGGGGCCGGTCACCCCTCCACTTT	CASSTGGRSPLHF
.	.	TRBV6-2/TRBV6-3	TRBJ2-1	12	TGTGCCAGCAGTACGGACAGTAATGAGCAGTTCTTC	CASSTDSNEQFF
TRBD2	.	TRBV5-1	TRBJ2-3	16	TGCGCCAGCAAGTTGGGTAGCGGGGGGGTCGCAGATACGCAGTATTTT	CASKLGSGGVADTQYF
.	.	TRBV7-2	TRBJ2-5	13	TGTGCCAGCAGCTTCGCTGGGGAAGAGACCCAGTACTTC	CASSFAGEETQYF
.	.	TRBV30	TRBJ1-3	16	TGTGCCTGGAGTACTGGCCGCTCCTGGACCGGAAACACCATATATTTT	CAWSTGRSWTGNTIYF
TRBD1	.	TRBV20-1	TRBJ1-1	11	TGCAGTTCGACAGGGGGCACTGAAGCTTTCTTT	CSSTGGTEAFF
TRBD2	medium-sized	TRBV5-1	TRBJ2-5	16	TGCGCCAGCAGCTTGGGGCTAGCGGGGAAGGAAGAGACCCAGTACTTC	CASSLGLAGKEETQYF
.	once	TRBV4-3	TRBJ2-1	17	TGCGCCAGCGGCCAAGAGGCGGCGGAGAGCTCCTACAATGAGCAGTTCTTC	CASGQEAAESSYNEQFF
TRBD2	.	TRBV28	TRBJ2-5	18	TGTGCCAGCAGCCGTACTAGCGGGGGGACCCAGCTCCAAGAGACCCAGTACTTC	CASSRTSGGTQLQETQYF
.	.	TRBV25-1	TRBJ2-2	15	TGTGCCAGCAGTGAATCGAAACGGTCCACCGGGGAGCTGTTTTTT	CASSESKRSTGELFF
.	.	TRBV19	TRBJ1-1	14	TGTGCCAGTAGTATACTGAACATGAACACTGAAGCTTTCTTT	CASSILNMNTEAFF